This TCR beta chain comes out of a study of T cells in Graves' hyperthyroidism and ophthalmopathy. Germline V gene sequence: CDR1 MDHEN, CDR2 SYDVKM. J gave up 0 bases and V 6 bases, and 13 bases lay outside the gene matches. This CDR3 has 17 residues. Whole-study results and caveats: Stable hyperthyroidism was separated from ophthalmopathy by a model based on 13 V-J features.

This clonotype was counted at least ten times. Its antigen is still unknown. Amplified TCR beta CDR3 regions derived from RNA transcripts. TCR CDR3 regions were first amplified by RT-PCR with HTBI primers. Each CDR3 protein is one row after TCRdb ran MiXCR on the multiplex PCR reads. The table has hundreds of thousands of distinct CDR3 sequences, about 13% seen once. PBMCs came from more than 9.5 ml fresh peripheral blood. This receptor was obtained from a woman aged 18-30 years with Graves' hyperthyroidism. The sequenced material came from blood. The chain joins TRBV28 to TRBJ1-1; 7 bases are a match to TRBD1. The CDR3 nucleotides are TGTGCCAGCAGGACCCAACGACAGGGCCTGATGAACACTGAAGCTTTCTTT. It is translated as CASRTQRQGLMNTEAFF.